Listed below are T cell receptor beta chains from one sample, sequenced in a study of blood T cells in healthy people across ages. TCRdb called the 5' RACE reads again in MiXCR, with one record for every CDR3 protein. This table holds around 1,800,000 distinct CDR3 sequences, around 40% found once. Sample: blood. The receptor source for this set is a human donor in good health. Both conserved end residues are part of each CDR3. The D gene is left open where the match is weak. For some rows the clone size is stated as once, few or many, or as a class when expanded; others skip it.

D gene	V gene	clone size	CDR3 length	J gene	CDR3 protein	CDR3 DNA
TRBD2	TRBV7-2	few	14	TRBJ2-5	CASRLAVDLGTQYF	TGTGCCAGCAGACTAGCGGTGGATTTGGGGACCCAGTACTTC
NA	TRBV27	NA	17	TRBJ1-2	CASSPGAGEPTNYGYTF	TGTGCCAGCAGTCCCGGGGCTGGGGAGCCAACTAACTATGGCTACACCTTC
NA	TRBV4-3	NA	14	TRBJ1-2	CASSPSGRGSGYTF	TGCGCCAGCAGTCCAAGTGGACGGGGTAGTGGCTACACCTTC
NA	TRBV5-6	NA	15	TRBJ2-5	CASSLFLGTGETQYF	TGTGCCAGCAGCTTGTTTCTGGGGACCGGAGAGACCCAGTACTTC
TRBD2	TRBV10-3	few	15	TRBJ2-1	CAISATSGAYNEQFF	TGTGCCATCAGTGCGACTAGCGGGGCATACAATGAGCAGTTCTTC
TRBD1	TRBV5-4	NA	15	TRBJ2-6	CASSSTGAGTNVLTF	TGTGCCAGCAGCTCCACAGGGGCTGGGACCAACGTCCTGACTTTC
NA	TRBV27	NA	17	TRBJ2-5	CASAYGTPTTHQGTQYF	TGTGCCAGCGCATACGGGACGCCTACGACGCACCAAGGGACCCAGTACTTC
NA	TRBV29-1	few	12	TRBJ1-2	CSGGDTTRGYTF	TGCAGCGGTGGAGACACGACGCGGGGCTACACCTTC
NA	TRBV7-6	NA	12	TRBJ2-4	CASSLGRNGQYF	TGTGCCAGCAGCTTAGGCAGAAACGGGCAGTACTTC
TRBD2	TRBV6-1	few	15	TRBJ2-7	CASGGGNAAIYEQYF	TGTGCCAGCGGGGGGGGGAACGCCGCTATCTACGAGCAGTACTTC
NA	TRBV7-2	many	13	TRBJ2-1	CASSQDREGEQFF	TGTGCCAGCAGCCAGGACAGGGAGGGCGAGCAGTTCTTC
TRBD2	TRBV11-3	few	15	TRBJ2-3	CASSVPGLTSDTQYF	TGTGCCAGCAGCGTACCGGGACTAACGTCAGATACGCAGTATTTT
NA	TRBV5-5	once	15	TRBJ2-1	CASSLAQFSNNEQFF	TGTGCCAGCAGCTTGGCCCAATTCAGCAACAATGAGCAGTTCTTC
TRBD2	TRBV28	NA	15	TRBJ2-3	CASSSRLALAGTQYF	TGTGCCAGCAGTTCTAGACTAGCTCTGGCAGGTACGCAGTATTTT
TRBD2	TRBV7-6	NA	14	TRBJ2-3	CASRRGGPIDTQYF	TGTGCCAGCAGGCGGGGGGGGCCGATAGATACGCAGTATTTT
NA	TRBV4-2	once	14	TRBJ1-2	CASSQTTREYGYTF	TGTGCCAGCAGCCAAACAACTCGAGAGTATGGCTACACCTTC
TRBD1	TRBV13	few	14	TRBJ2-4	CASSPGDSLGEQYF	TGTGCCAGCAGCCCCGGGGACAGTTTAGGGGAGCAGTACTTC
NA	TRBV24-1	NA	14	TRBJ2-7	CATSGSGSYYEQYF	TGTGCCACCAGCGGTAGCGGATCCTACTACGAGCAGTACTTC
NA	TRBV20-1	few	13	TRBJ2-5	CSAKTGWRETQYF	TGCAGTGCTAAGACAGGCTGGCGGGAGACCCAGTACTTC
TRBD1	TRBV7-2	few	14	TRBJ1-5	CASSSGQWGQPQHF	TGTGCCAGCAGCTCGGGACAGTGGGGTCAGCCCCAGCATTTT
TRBD1	TRBV20-1	NA	15	TRBJ2-5	CSARRDSRTGETQYF	TGCAGTGCTAGAAGGGACAGTCGAACCGGAGAGACCCAGTACTTC
NA	TRBV28	NA	19	TRBJ1-5	CASSLSVGGVSLQGKPQHF	TGTGCCAGCAGTTTATCGGTGGGGGGGGTCTCCCTACAAGGAAAGCCCCAGCATTTT
NA	TRBV15	few	16	TRBJ1-2	CATSSEAGATVYGYTF	TGTGCCACCAGCAGTGAAGCGGGGGCCACGGTATATGGCTACACCTTC
NA	TRBV5-1	NA	12	TRBJ2-1	CASSRPSEEQFF	TGCGCCAGCAGCCGGCCCAGTGAGGAGCAGTTCTTC
TRBD2	TRBV6-2/TRBV6-3	few	15	TRBJ2-5	CASSLLAGGADEQYF	TGTGCCAGCAGTCTACTAGCGGGGGGAGCGGATGAGCAGTACTTC
TRBD1	TRBV5-1	few	21	TRBJ1-4	CASSLRPGGTSSSETNEKLFF	TGCGCCAGCAGCTTGAGGCCAGGGGGAACTTCTAGCTCTGAAACTAATGAAAAACTGTTTTTT
NA	TRBV7-9	NA	13	TRBJ2-2	CASSKQGSGELFF	TGTGCCAGCAGCAAACAGGGATCCGGGGAGCTGTTTTTT
NA	TRBV6-5	NA	14	TRBJ2-7	CASSSYSSSYEQYF	TGTGCCAGCAGTTCCTACTCGAGCTCCTACGAGCAGTACTTC
NA	TRBV5-5	NA	15	TRBJ2-7	CASSRTGFDSYEQYF	TGTGCCAGCAGCCGGACTGGATTTGACTCCTACGAGCAGTACTTC
NA	TRBV14	NA	15	TRBJ1-4	CASSQERGPSEKLFF	TGTGCCAGCAGCCAAGAGCGAGGGCCGAGTGAAAAACTGTTTTTT
NA	TRBV29-1	few	14	TRBJ1-4	CSVEQTGSNEKLFF	TGCAGCGTTGAACAGACAGGTTCTAATGAAAAACTGTTTTTT
NA	TRBV7-2	few	15	TRBJ1-5	CASSLEGGYNQPQHF	TGTGCCAGCAGCTTAGAAGGGGGGTATAATCAGCCCCAGCATTTT
TRBD2	TRBV20-1	NA	17	TRBJ2-5	CSASGGTSGAATETQYF	TGCAGTGCTAGCGGCGGGACTAGCGGAGCGGCCACGGAGACCCAGTACTTC
TRBD1	TRBV25-1	few	14	TRBJ2-7	CASSEGTAPYEQYF	TGTGCCAGCAGTGAGGGGACAGCCCCCTACGAGCAGTACTTC
NA	TRBV4-1	NA	15	TRBJ1-2	CASSQGQARNYGYTF	TGCGCCAGCAGCCAAGGACAGGCCAGAAACTATGGCTACACCTTC
NA	TRBV5-1	once	14	TRBJ2-3	CASKVDPSTDTQYF	TGCGCCAGCAAGGTAGACCCTAGCACAGATACGCAGTATTTT
NA	TRBV6-2/TRBV6-3	NA	16	TRBJ2-2	CASSPPRDSNTGELFF	TGTGCCAGCAGTCCTCCTAGGGACTCCAACACCGGGGAGCTGTTTTTT
TRBD2	TRBV20-1	NA	16	TRBJ2-1	CSARASGGQYYNEQFF	TGCAGTGCTAGAGCTAGCGGGGGGCAGTACTACAATGAGCAGTTCTTC
NA	TRBV9	few	16	TRBJ2-5	CASSVGGSAIQETQYF	TGTGCCAGCAGCGTAGGGGGTAGCGCGATCCAAGAGACCCAGTACTTC
TRBD1	TRBV28	many	14	TRBJ2-7	CASSPGQVTYEQYF	TGTGCCAGCTCCCCGGGACAGGTAACCTACGAGCAGTACTTC
NA	TRBV20-1	NA	14	TRBJ2-5	CSAGSTGLQETQYF	TGCAGTGCTGGATCCACCGGACTACAAGAGACCCAGTACTTC
NA	TRBV2	NA	16	TRBJ2-3	CASSVGARRGTDTQYF	TGTGCCAGCAGTGTGGGGGCTAGGAGGGGCACAGATACGCAGTATTTT
NA	TRBV7-4	NA	16	TRBJ1-2	CASSLSRRRRIYGNTF	TGTGCCAGCAGCTTAAGTAGGAGGCGTCGGATCTATGGCAACACCTTC
TRBD1	TRBV6-2/TRBV6-3	NA	15	TRBJ2-7	CASNPGQGYSYEQYF	TGTGCCAGCAACCCCGGACAGGGATACTCCTACGAGCAGTACTTC
TRBD1	TRBV5-1	NA	15	TRBJ1-2	CASSRLQGAQGGYTF	TGCGCCAGCAGCCGTTTACAGGGGGCGCAGGGTGGCTACACCTTC
NA	TRBV20-1	few	14	TRBJ1-4	CSAIYLTGNEKLFF	TGCAGTGCTATATATCTCACTGGGAATGAAAAACTGTTTTTT
NA	TRBV6-5	few	14	TRBJ2-3	CASSYVAASDTQYF	TGTGCCAGCAGTTACGTTGCGGCCTCAGATACGCAGTATTTT
NA	TRBV6-4	many	11	TRBJ2-7	CATPGSYEQYF	TGTGCCACCCCCGGCTCCTACGAGCAGTACTTC
TRBD2	TRBV2	NA	15	TRBJ2-1	CAREGARGEDNEQFF	TGTGCCAGAGAGGGAGCGCGGGGGGAAGACAATGAGCAGTTCTTC
TRBD2	TRBV4-3	NA	18	TRBJ2-7	CASSQRLAGVSDPYEQYF	TGCGCCAGCAGCCAACGACTAGCGGGGGTATCGGATCCCTACGAGCAGTACTTC
TRBD2	TRBV5-1	NA	17	TRBJ2-3	CASSLSGQRGPTDTQYF	TGCGCCAGCAGCTTGAGTGGGCAGCGGGGGCCCACAGATACGCAGTATTTT
NA	TRBV4-3	NA	15	TRBJ1-1	CASSQALDGNTEAFF	TGCGCCAGCAGCCAAGCCCTAGACGGGAACACTGAAGCTTTCTTT
TRBD1	TRBV7-2	NA	16	TRBJ1-6	CASTLVAGQENSPLHF	TGTGCCAGCACCTTGGTGGCGGGACAGGAAAATTCACCCCTCCACTTT